Shown below are 10 T cell receptor beta chains from a single sample sequenced in a study of shared clonotypes between healthy human individuals. Profiled with immunoSEQ multiplex PCR; TCRdb holds only in-frame clones, not every one. The sample has about 580,000 clones, roughly 98% seen once. Naive CD8 isolation took CD45RO-negative cells positively selected for CCR7 and excluded terminally differentiated effector memory CD45RA+ cells. Sequenced sample: naive CD8+ T cells sorted from blood. The receptors here all came from a man aged 25-40 years in good health.

The DNA for the CDR3 is TGTGCCAGCAGTGACTCGAATCACTACGAGCAGTACTTC. As protein: CASSDSNHYEQYF. This chain links TRBV6-4 with TRBJ2-7; D not certain. The CDR3 is 13 amino acids. From germline, CDR1 is MRHNA and CDR2 SNTAGT. Trimming removed 0 bases from V and 3 bases from J, with 6 bases in between.

The chain is built from TRBV27 and TRBJ2-1, with TRBD2 matching over 7 bases. Germline loops: CDR1 MNHEY, CDR2 SMNVEV (reference sequence). Trimming at V came to 8 bases and at J to 7 bases, leaving 5 bases not matched to a gene. The CDR3 has 12 amino acids. The CDR3: CASRLGRNEQFF. CDR3 nucleotide sequence: TGTGCCAGCCGACTCGGGAGGAATGAGCAGTTCTTC.

The V gene is TRBV9, the J gene TRBJ2-1; the match to TRBD2 covers 9 bases. This CDR3 spans 18 amino acids. V lost 0 bases, J lost 1 base, and 8 bases stayed unmatched. CDR1 is SGDLS and CDR2 is YYNGEE in the germline V gene. The DNA for the CDR3 is TGTGCCAGCAGCGTAGCTGTAGCGGGAGTTGGGTCCTACAATGAGCAGTTCTTC. It encodes CASSVAVAGVGSYNEQFF. The full variable domain, in which reference TRBV9 and TRBJ2-1 provide the parts outside the CDR3, is DSGVTQTPKHLITATGQRVTLRCSPRSGDLSVYWYQQSLDQGLQFLIQYYNGEERAKGNILERFSAQQFPDLHSELNLSSLELGDSALYFCASSVAVAGVGSYNEQFFGPGTRLTVL.

V gene TRBV11-2 combines with J gene TRBJ2-7; D is tentatively TRBD1 or TRBD2 (5 bases each). V lost 5 bases to trimming and J lost 6 bases, with 20 bases between them. CDR3 size: 15 residues. Germline V CDR1 and CDR2: SGHAT, FQNNGV. CDR3 nucleotide sequence: TGTGCCAGCAGCCGAGGGGACCCCCGGGTTCGCGAGCAGTACTTC. It codes for CASSRGDPRVREQYF.

This clone was counted a single time. The chain employs TRBV28 and TRBJ2-7, with TRBD2 matching 7 bases. The V and J ends lost 5 bases and 7 bases, in that order; junction bases with no gene match: 5. Germline CDR1 is MDHEN and CDR2 is SYDVKM. The CDR3 totals 12 residues. DNA of the CDR3: TGTGCCAGCAGTCCCCCGGGACTAGAGCAGTACTTC. Its protein product is CASSPPGLEQYF.

This chain uses TRBV27 with TRBJ2-7; D is tentatively TRBD1 or TRBD2 (6 bases each). This CDR3 contains 13 residues. CDR1 MNHEY and CDR2 SMNVEV come from the germline V gene (reference sequence). V shed 9 bases and J shed 3 bases, with 15 bases lying between them. The CDR3 DNA sequence: TGTGCCAGTCGGGGGCCCCCAAGCTACGAGCAGTACTTC. Its protein product is CASRGPPSYEQYF.

The V gene is TRBV5-4, the J gene TRBJ2-6; D call uncertain. V lost 0 bases and J lost 0, with 10 bases in between. Germline lookup yields CDR1 SGHNT and CDR2 YYREEE (reference sequence). This CDR3 comprises 17 residues. CDR3 nucleotide sequence: TGTGCCAGCAGCTTGGATTCCGGGTTCTCTGGGGCCAACGTCCTGACTTTC. Translating gives CASSLDSGFSGANVLTF.

CDR3: CASSFLNTEAFF. DNA for the CDR3: TGTGCCAGCAGTTTTTTGAACACTGAAGCTTTCTTT. This chain uses TRBV28 with TRBJ1-1; D is unresolved. CDR1 and CDR2 (germline): MDHEN, SYDVKM. Deletions cut 3 bases from V and 0 bases from J, with 2 bases between. The CDR3 length is 12 residues. Looking up the rest from reference TRBV28 and TRBJ1-1 gives the full variable domain: DVKVTQSSRYLVKRTGEKVFLECVQDMDHENMFWYRQDPGLGLRLIYFSYDVKMKEKGDIPEGYSVSREKKERFSLILESASTNQTSMYLCASSFLNTEAFFGQGTRLTVV.

The rearrangement links TRBV5-1 to TRBJ2-1, with a tentative D call TRBD2 (5 bases). V dropped 0 bases and J dropped 6 bases, with 10 bases sitting between them. CDR3 size: 14 residues. The germline gives CDR1 SGHRS, CDR2 YFSETQ. CDR3 DNA: TGCGCCAGCAGCTTGGGACGGGGTGGCAATGAGCAGTTCTTC. Translated: CASSLGRGGNEQFF.

The V gene is TRBV7-9, the J gene TRBJ2-7; 9 nucleotides line up with TRBD1. Trimming removed 5 bases from V and 5 bases from J; junction bases left unmatched: 7. Germline V gene data show CDR1 as SEHNR and CDR2 as FQNEAQ (reference sequence). The CDR3 length is 14 residues. Here the CDR3 reads CASSLGQGEHEQYF. The CDR3 DNA reads TGTGCCAGCAGCCTGGGACAGGGAGAACACGAGCAGTACTTC. The variable domain in full, completed from reference TRBV7-9 and TRBJ2-7, reads DTGVSQNPRHKITKRGQNVTFRCDPISEHNRLYWYRQTLGQGPEFLTYFQNEAQLEKSRLLSDRFSAERPKGSFSTLEIQRTEQGDSAMYLCASSLGQGEHEQYFGPGTRLTVT.